One and the same sample provided the 24 T cell receptor beta chains below, sequenced in a study of vaccination and CD4 T cells after COVID-19 (dated 2022 in TCRdb). The antigens these receptors bind are not known. This specimen's treatment or condition label, interpreted: approximately nine-day PBMC culture with coronavirus spike peptide pools or control peptides (ViraFEST assay). The library was obtained by PCR. Reads for this sample came from an Illumina iSeq 100. DNA from cultured CD4+ T cells was subjected to TCR sequencing with the Oncomine TCR Beta short-read assay at the Johns Hopkins FTIC core. TCRdb reworked the public reads: Q25 trimming with fastp, MiXCR clone assembly, productive beta chains retained. CDR3 protein duplicates are merged, each entry listing the most common genes and DNA. This sample gives 14,000 to 15,000 distinct CDR3 sequences in total; less than 60% of them show up just once. The ten largest account for 25% to 30% of the sample.

The sequenced sample was cultured CD4+ T cells from blood, obtained after SARS-CoV-2 vaccination. All receptors come from a human donor with COVID-19.

This clonotype was detected a few times. The V gene is TRBV23-1, the J gene TRBJ1-2; no reliable D call. TRBV23-1 is noted as an ORF with a role that remains uncertain. The CDR3 runs to 14 residues. The V end was cut by 0 bases, the J end by 4 bases, with 9 bases between. The CDR3 DNA reads as TGCGCCAGCAGTCAATCCAGAGCGGGCTATGGCTACACCTTC. Its protein is CASSQSRAGYGYTF.

The J gene is TRBJ2-1, the V gene TRBV24-1; 7 bases map to TRBD2. The CDR3 is 15 amino acids. Per germline, CDR1 KGHDR and CDR2 SFDVKD. V dropped 12 bases and J dropped 5; count of bases not matched to a gene: 15. The CDR3 loop reads CAVGLTGRANNEQFF. DNA for the CDR3: TGTGCCGTAGGGTTGACGGGGAGGGCGAACAATGAGCAGTTCTTC.

The chain has TRBV27 and TRBJ2-2; 13 nucleotides agree with TRBD2. The J segment lost 8 bases and the V segment lost 4 bases, leaving 16 bases of the junction unmatched. This CDR3 is built from 19 residues. Germline CDR1 is MNHEY and CDR2 is SMNVEV (reference sequence). The CDR3 protein is CASSYAQGTSGAAGGELFF. CDR3 coding DNA: TGTGCCAGCAGTTACGCCCAGGGGACTAGCGGGGCCGCGGGGGGGGAGCTGTTTTTT.

The chain employs TRBV2 and TRBJ1-4; D perhaps matches TRBD1 (5 bases). CDR1 SNHLY and CDR2 FYNNEI come from the germline V gene. The CDR3 loop spans 11 amino acids. Trimming stripped 10 bases from V and 13 bases from J, with 16 bases between. Written as DNA, the CDR3 is TGTGCCACACAGGTCGTGAAAAGACTGTTTTTT. Amino acids: CATQVVKRLFF.

The V gene is TRBV12-3 or TRBV12-4, the J gene TRBJ2-5; possible D gene TRBD1, 5 bases. This CDR3 is 16 amino acids long. V was pared by 5 bases and J by 2 bases, with 18 bases between. The DNA of the CDR3 is TGTGCCAGCAGTCCCAACTGGGGCGGAGCACAAGAGACCCAGTACTTC. It specifies CASSPNWGGAQETQYF.

V and J are TRBV7-2 and TRBJ2-2; D unresolved. With 7 bases removed from V and 0 bases from J, the gap between germline ends came to 15 bases. CDR1 and CDR2 (germline): SGHTA, FQGNSA. The CDR3 sequence is 16 residues long. CDR3 in DNA: TGTGCCAGCACCACTCGAGCGACTTCGAACACCGGGGAGCTGTTTTTT. It encodes CASTTRATSNTGELFF.

Here the CDR3 DNA reads TGTGCCAGCAGTTACATTTCATTAACTGAAGCTTTCTTT. Its translation: CASSYISLTEAFF. The chain employs TRBV6-2 or TRBV6-3 and TRBJ1-1; D uncertain. Germline lookup yields CDR1 MNHEY and CDR2 SVGEGT. This CDR3 contains 13 residues. Trimming shortened V by 2 bases and J by 5 bases, and 9 bases separated the two germline ends.

Note on this clonotype: Possible read error: a much larger clone is one base away. The genes are TRBV27 and TRBJ1-6; a weak D match, TRBD1 (5 bases). The germline gives CDR1 MNHEY, CDR2 SMNVEV (reference sequence). The CDR3 runs to 15 residues. In nucleotides, the CDR3 is TGTACCAGCAGCCCGGGACGGGCTAATAATTCACCCCTCCACTTT. It specifies CTSSPGRANNSPLHF.

The CDR3 region is CATSDLGADSPYNEQFF. The CDR3 nucleotides read TGTGCCACCAGTGATTTGGGGGCGGACAGCCCCTACAATGAGCAGTTCTTC. The chain is built from TRBV24-1 and TRBJ2-1; D might be TRBD1 (6 bases). With 0 bases removed from V and 2 bases from J, the gap between germline ends came to 13 bases. The CDR3 spans 17 residues. The germline CDR1 and CDR2 sequences are KGHDR and SFDVKD.

This clonotype was seen a few times. The chain joins TRBV11-3 to TRBJ1-1; D is unclear. Trimming shortened V by 5 bases and J by 4 bases, and 20 bases separated the two germline ends. The CDR3 is 16 amino acids. The germline CDR1 and CDR2 sequences are SGHNT and YENEEA. The CDR3 DNA is TGTGCCAGCAGCCCCAATCCCCTCCACATCGCCACTGAAGCTTTCTTT. As protein: CASSPNPLHIATEAFF.

The chain links TRBV20-1 to TRBJ1-3, with no clear D. V shed 3 bases and J shed 0 bases, with 12 bases lying between them. CDR3 length equals 15 residues. Germline V gene sequence: CDR1 DFQATT, CDR2 SNEGSKA (reference sequence). The CDR3 spells CSASVAMSSGNTIYF. CDR3 DNA sequence: TGCAGTGCTAGCGTCGCCATGAGCTCTGGAAACACCATATATTTT.

The chain has TRBV19 and TRBJ1-2, with TRBD1 identical over 9 bases. Per the germline V gene, CDR1 is LNHDA and CDR2 is SQIVND (reference sequence). The CDR3 sequence is 16 residues long. V trimming: 0 bases; J trimming: 4 bases; junction bases outside the gene matches: 6. DNA for the CDR3: TGTGCCAGTAGTATAGAAGCCGGGACAGGGATCTATGGCTACACCTTC. It codes for CASSIEAGTGIYGYTF.

The chain joins TRBV5-4 to TRBJ2-3; 7 positions agree with TRBD1. V lost 4 bases and J lost 2; bases outside the gene matches: 10. CDR1 is SGHNT and CDR2 is YYREEE in the germline V gene (reference sequence). The CDR3 loop spans 16 amino acids. The CDR3 sequence is CASSRAGGQVTDTQYF. The CDR3 DNA follows: TGTGCCAGCAGCCGCGCCGGCGGACAGGTCACAGATACGCAGTATTTT.

Here the CDR3 reads CASSLRGRQETQYF. CDR3 nucleotide sequence: TGTGCCAGCAGCTTAAGGGGTAGACAAGAGACCCAGTACTTC. The chain carries TRBV7-9 and TRBJ2-5; D might be TRBD1 (5 bases). Trimming left V 2 bases short and J 2 bases short, with 9 bases between. The CDR3 has 14 residues. Germline lookup yields CDR1 SEHNR and CDR2 FQNEAQ (reference sequence).

This chain links TRBV15 with TRBJ1-3; TRBD1 might be the D (6 bases). Per the germline V gene, CDR1 is LNHNV and CDR2 is YYDKDF (reference sequence). The CDR3 spans 17 residues. Trimming shortened V by 0 bases and J by 2 bases, and 14 bases separated the two germline ends. CDR3 amino acids: CATSRELSRGAGNTIYF. The CDR3 region has the DNA TGTGCCACCAGCAGAGAATTGTCCAGGGGAGCTGGAAACACCATATATTTT.

This sequence joins TRBV6-1 and TRBJ2-7; D gene unclear. Germline-derived CDR1 and CDR2 are MNHNS and SASEGT. The germline V and J ends were trimmed by 4 bases and 0 bases, with 16 bases remaining between them. The CDR3 covers 16 residues. CDR3 in DNA: TGTGCCAGCAGTGGATCTTCCCGCGGCGCCTCCTACGAGCAGTACTTC. Its protein product is CASSGSSRGASYEQYF.

The V and J genes are TRBV11-2 and TRBJ2-5; 7 bases line up with TRBD1. J gave up 4 bases and V 4 bases, and 6 bases lay outside the gene matches. Germline V CDR1 and CDR2: SGHAT, FQNNGV. This CDR3 contains 14 residues. The DNA of the CDR3 is TGTGCCAGCAGCTATAATACAGGGGCAGAGACCCAGTACTTC. Its translation: CASSYNTGAETQYF.

This clonotype has a handful of counts. The rearrangement uses TRBV7-9 and TRBJ1-1; 7 bases align to TRBD1. Per germline, CDR1 SEHNR and CDR2 FQNEAQ (reference sequence). V was clipped by 5 bases and J by 1 base; unmatched bases: 7. The length of the CDR3 is 15 residues. CDR3 DNA sequence: TGTGCCAGCAGCACTACGACAGGGAGGAACACTGAAGCTTTCTTT. Amino acid sequence: CASSTTTGRNTEAFF. The whole variable domain, filled in from reference TRBV7-9 and TRBJ1-1, reads DTGVSQNPRHKITKRGQNVTFRCDPISEHNRLYWYRQTLGQGPEFLTYFQNEAQLEKSRLLSDRFSAERPKGSFSTLEIQRTEQGDSAMYLCASSTTTGRNTEAFFGQGTRLTVV.

The V gene is TRBV24-1, the J gene TRBJ2-3, with D hard to call. Trimming stripped 1 base from V and 3 bases from J, with 22 bases between. This CDR3 is built from 19 residues. Germline V CDR1 and CDR2: KGHDR, SFDVKD. CDR3 loop: CATSDFAEIGPFGTDTQYF. The CDR3 coding sequence is TGTGCCACCAGTGATTTTGCCGAGATCGGGCCCTTCGGGACAGATACGCAGTATTTT.

This clonotype was recorded a few times. This chain links TRBV6-5 with TRBJ1-1; D unclear. This CDR3 comprises 14 residues. The germline V gene encodes CDR1 MNHEY and CDR2 SVGAGI. Between the trimmed V and J ends, which lost 3 bases and 0 bases, there was a span of 8 bases. CDR3 nucleotides: TGTGCCAGCAGTTATGCGGGGATGAACACTGAAGCTTTCTTT. It yields the protein CASSYAGMNTEAFF.

The J gene is TRBJ1-1, the V gene TRBV6-1, with 7 bases identical to TRBD1. This CDR3 has 11 residues. The J segment lost 5 bases and the V segment lost 10 bases, leaving 4 bases of the junction unmatched. Germline V lookup: CDR1 MNHNS, CDR2 SASEGT. In DNA form, the CDR3 reads TGTGCCACCCAACAGGGGACTGAAGCTTTCTTT. Amino acids: CATQQGTEAFF.

This clonotype was counted only a few times. The CDR3 loop is CASRYGSGISNQPQHF. DNA for the CDR3: TGTGCCAGCCGGTACGGATCAGGGATAAGCAATCAGCCCCAGCATTTT. The genes are TRBV6-1 and TRBJ1-5, with TRBD1 as a possible D gene (5 bases). CDR3 length: 16 residues. Trimming took off 8 bases at V and 1 base at J, with 18 bases between the two ends. Germline values: CDR1 MNHNS, CDR2 SASEGT.

This clonotype was recorded a few times. This chain links TRBV7-9 with TRBJ1-3; D gene unclear. CDR1 and CDR2 from the germline V gene are SEHNR and FQNEAQ (reference sequence). Trimming took 0 bases from V and 3 from J, leaving 9 bases between them. The CDR3 consists of 15 residues. The CDR3: CASSLAPEGGNTIYF. In DNA form, the CDR3 reads TGTGCCAGCAGCTTAGCGCCGGAAGGTGGAAACACCATATATTTT.

This chain uses TRBV11-2 with TRBJ2-7; no clear D gene. Trimming removed 3 bases at V and 7 bases at J, with 13 bases between. Germline lookup yields CDR1 SGHAT and CDR2 FQNNGV. The CDR3 contains 13 residues. This CDR3 reads CASSFPRTPEQYF. In nucleotides, the CDR3 is TGTGCCAGCAGCTTTCCTAGGACGCCTGAGCAGTACTTC.